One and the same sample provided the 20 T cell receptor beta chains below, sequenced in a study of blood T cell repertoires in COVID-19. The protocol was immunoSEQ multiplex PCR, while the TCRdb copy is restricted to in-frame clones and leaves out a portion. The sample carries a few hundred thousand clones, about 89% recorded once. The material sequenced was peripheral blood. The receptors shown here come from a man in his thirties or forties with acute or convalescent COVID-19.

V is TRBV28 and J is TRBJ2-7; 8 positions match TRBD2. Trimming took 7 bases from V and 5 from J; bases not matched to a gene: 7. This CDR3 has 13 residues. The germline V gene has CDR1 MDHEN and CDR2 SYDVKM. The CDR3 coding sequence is TGTGCCAGCACACGTAGCGGGACCCACGAGCAGTACTTC. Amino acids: CASTRSGTHEQYF.

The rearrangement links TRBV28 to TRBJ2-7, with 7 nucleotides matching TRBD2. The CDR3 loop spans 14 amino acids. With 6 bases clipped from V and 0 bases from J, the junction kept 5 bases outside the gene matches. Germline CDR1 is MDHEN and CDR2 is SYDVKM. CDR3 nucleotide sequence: TGTGCCAGCAGCACAAGCGGGACCTCCTACGAGCAGTACTTC. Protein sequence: CASSTSGTSYEQYF.

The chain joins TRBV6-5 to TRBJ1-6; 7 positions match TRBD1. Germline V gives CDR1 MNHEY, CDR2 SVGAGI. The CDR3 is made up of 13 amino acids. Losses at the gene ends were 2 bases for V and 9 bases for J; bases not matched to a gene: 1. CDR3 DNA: TGTGCCAGCAGTTACGACAGGGTTTCACCCCTCCACTTT. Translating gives CASSYDRVSPLHF.

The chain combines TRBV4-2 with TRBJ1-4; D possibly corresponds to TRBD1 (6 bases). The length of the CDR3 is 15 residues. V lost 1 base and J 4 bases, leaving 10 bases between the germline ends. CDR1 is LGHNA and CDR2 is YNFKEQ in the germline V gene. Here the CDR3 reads CASSQATGSNEKLFF. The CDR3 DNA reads TGTGCCAGCAGCCAAGCCACAGGGAGTAATGAAAAACTGTTTTTT.

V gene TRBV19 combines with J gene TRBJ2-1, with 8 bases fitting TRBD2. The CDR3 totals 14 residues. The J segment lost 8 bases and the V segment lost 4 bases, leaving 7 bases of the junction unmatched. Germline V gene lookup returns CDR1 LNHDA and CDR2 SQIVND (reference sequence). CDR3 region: CASSNGRAVDEQFF. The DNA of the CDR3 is TGTGCCAGTAGTAACGGGAGGGCCGTCGATGAGCAGTTCTTC.

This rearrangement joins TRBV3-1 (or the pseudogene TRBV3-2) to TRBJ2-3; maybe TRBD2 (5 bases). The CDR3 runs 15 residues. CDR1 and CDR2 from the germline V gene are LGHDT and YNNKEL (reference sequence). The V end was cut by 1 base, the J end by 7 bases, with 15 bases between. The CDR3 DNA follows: TGTGCCAGCAGCCAAGGGACTTCCGGGGTACATACGCAGTATTTT. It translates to CASSQGTSGVHTQYF.

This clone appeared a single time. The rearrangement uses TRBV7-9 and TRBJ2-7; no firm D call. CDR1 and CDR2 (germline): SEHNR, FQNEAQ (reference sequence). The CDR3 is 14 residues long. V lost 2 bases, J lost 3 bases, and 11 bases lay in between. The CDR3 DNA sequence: TGTGCCAGCAGCTTACAATCCAACGGCTACGAGCAGTACTTC. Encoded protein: CASSLQSNGYEQYF.

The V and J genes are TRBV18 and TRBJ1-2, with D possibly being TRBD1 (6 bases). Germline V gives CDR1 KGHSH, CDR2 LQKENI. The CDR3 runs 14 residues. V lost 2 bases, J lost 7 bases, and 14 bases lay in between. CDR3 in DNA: TGTGCCAGCTCACCAATGAAGGGGGAGAGTGGCTACACCTTC. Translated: CASSPMKGESGYTF.

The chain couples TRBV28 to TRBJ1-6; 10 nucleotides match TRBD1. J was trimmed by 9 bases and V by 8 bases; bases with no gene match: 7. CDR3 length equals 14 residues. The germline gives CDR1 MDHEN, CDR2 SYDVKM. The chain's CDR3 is CASFRDRGGSPLHF. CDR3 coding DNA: TGTGCCAGCTTCAGGGACAGGGGAGGTTCACCCCTCCACTTT.

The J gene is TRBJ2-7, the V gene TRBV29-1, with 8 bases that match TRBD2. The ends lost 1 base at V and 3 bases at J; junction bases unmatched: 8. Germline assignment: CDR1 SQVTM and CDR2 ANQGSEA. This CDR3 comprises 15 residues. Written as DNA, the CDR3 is TGCAGCGTTGAAGGTCTAGCGGGTCTAGGCTACGAGCAGTACTTC. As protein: CSVEGLAGLGYEQYF.

The CDR3 here is CASSLQYSGTRAHEQYF. The CDR3, as DNA: TGTGCCAGCAGTTTACAATATTCCGGGACTAGGGCCCACGAGCAGTACTTC. The genes are TRBV27 and TRBJ2-7; TRBD2 aligns across 8 bases. CDR1 is MNHEY, CDR2 SMNVEV, per germline (reference sequence). The CDR3 is 17 amino acids. Unmatched junction bases numbered 14, after V lost 2 bases and J lost 5 bases.

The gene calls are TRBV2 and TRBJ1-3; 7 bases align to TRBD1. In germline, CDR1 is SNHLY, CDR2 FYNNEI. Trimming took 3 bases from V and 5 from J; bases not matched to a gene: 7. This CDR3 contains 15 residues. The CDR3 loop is CASSERGRNRNTIYF. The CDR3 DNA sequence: TGTGCCAGCAGTGAGAGGGGGCGGAATAGAAACACCATATATTTT.

The CDR3 DNA reads as TGTGCCAGCAGCCCCCCCGGGGGGTCGGGTGAAAAACTGTTTTTT. It yields the protein CASSPPGGSGEKLFF. This chain links TRBV6-6 with TRBJ1-4; the D gene is possibly TRBD1 (5 bases). The germline V and J ends were trimmed by 6 bases and 7 bases, with 18 bases remaining between them. The CDR3 is 15 residues long. Germline lookup yields CDR1 MNHNY and CDR2 SVGAGI (reference sequence).

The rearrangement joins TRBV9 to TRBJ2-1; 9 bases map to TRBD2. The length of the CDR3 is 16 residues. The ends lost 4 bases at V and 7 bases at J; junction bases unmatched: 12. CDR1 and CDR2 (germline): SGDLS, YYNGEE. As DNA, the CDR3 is TGTGCCAGCAGCCCACAGCTGGCGGGAGGGTATAATGAGCAGTTCTTC. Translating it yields CASSPQLAGGYNEQFF.

The CDR3 loop is CASSSSSGNSPLHF. In nucleotides, the CDR3 is TGTGCCAGTAGTAGCAGTTCGGGTAATTCACCCCTCCACTTT. The rearrangement joins TRBV19 to TRBJ1-6; D is ambiguous. The ends were cut back, 4 bases at V and 6 bases at J, with 10 bases in the middle. Per germline, CDR1 LNHDA and CDR2 SQIVND (reference sequence). The CDR3 runs 14 residues.

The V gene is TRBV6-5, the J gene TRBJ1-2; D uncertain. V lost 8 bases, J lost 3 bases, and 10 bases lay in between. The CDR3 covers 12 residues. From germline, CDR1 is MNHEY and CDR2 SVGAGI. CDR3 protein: CASSLGDYGYTF. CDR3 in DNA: TGTGCCAGCTCACTCGGGGACTATGGCTACACCTTC.

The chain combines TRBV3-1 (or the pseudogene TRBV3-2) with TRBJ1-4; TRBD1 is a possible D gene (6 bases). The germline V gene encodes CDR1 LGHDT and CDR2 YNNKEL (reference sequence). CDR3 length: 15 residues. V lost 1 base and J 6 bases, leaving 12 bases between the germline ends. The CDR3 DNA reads TGTGCCAGCAGCCAAGTACTCAGGGGATATGAAAAACTGTTTTTT. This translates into CASSQVLRGYEKLFF.

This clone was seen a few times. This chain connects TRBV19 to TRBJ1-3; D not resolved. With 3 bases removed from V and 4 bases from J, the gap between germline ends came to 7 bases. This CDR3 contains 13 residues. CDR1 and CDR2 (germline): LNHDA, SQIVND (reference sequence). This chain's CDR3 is CASSIGPGNTIYF. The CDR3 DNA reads TGTGCCAGTAGTATTGGGCCCGGAAACACCATATATTTT.

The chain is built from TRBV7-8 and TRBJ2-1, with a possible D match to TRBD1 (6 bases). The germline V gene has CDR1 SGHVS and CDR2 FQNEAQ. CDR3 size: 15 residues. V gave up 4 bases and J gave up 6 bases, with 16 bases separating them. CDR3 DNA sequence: TGTGCCAGCAGCTCTTGGACAGTGACCCCCAATGAGCAGTTCTTC. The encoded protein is CASSSWTVTPNEQFF.

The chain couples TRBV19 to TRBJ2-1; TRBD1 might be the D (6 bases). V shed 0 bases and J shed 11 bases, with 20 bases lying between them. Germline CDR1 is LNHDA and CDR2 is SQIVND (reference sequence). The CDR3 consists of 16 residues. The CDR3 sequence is CASSIDVSGVIRQQFF. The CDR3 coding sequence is TGTGCCAGTAGTATAGATGTTTCAGGGGTGATTCGTCAGCAGTTCTTC.